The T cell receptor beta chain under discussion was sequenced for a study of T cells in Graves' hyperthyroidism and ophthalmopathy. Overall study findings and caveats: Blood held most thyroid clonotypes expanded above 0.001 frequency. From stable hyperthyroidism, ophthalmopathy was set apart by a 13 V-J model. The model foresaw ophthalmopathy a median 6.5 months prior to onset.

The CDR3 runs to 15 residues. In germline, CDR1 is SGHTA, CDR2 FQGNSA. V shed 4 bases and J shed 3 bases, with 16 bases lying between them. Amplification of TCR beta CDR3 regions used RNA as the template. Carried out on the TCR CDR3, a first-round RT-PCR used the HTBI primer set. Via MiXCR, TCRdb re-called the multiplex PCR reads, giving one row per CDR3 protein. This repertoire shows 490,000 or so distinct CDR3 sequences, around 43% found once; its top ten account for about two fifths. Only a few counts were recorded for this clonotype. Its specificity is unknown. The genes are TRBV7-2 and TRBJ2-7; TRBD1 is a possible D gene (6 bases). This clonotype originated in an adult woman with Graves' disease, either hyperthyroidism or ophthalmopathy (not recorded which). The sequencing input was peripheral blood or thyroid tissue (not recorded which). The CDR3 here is CASSSLPGHNYEQYF. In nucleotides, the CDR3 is TGTGCCAGCAGCTCCCTCCCGGGACATAACTACGAGCAGTACTTC.